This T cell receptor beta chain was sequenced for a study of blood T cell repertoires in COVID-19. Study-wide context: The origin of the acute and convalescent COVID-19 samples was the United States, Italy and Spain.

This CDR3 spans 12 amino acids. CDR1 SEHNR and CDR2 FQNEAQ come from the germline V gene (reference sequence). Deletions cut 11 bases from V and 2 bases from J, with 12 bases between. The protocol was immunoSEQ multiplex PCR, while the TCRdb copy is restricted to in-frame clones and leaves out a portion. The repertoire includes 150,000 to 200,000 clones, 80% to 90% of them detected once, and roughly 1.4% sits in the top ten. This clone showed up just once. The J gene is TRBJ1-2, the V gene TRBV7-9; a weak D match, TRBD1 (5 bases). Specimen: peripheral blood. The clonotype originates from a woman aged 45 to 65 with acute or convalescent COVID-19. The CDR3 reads CAVREGNYGYTF. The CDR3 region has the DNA TGTGCCGTGCGGGAGGGGAACTATGGCTACACCTTC.